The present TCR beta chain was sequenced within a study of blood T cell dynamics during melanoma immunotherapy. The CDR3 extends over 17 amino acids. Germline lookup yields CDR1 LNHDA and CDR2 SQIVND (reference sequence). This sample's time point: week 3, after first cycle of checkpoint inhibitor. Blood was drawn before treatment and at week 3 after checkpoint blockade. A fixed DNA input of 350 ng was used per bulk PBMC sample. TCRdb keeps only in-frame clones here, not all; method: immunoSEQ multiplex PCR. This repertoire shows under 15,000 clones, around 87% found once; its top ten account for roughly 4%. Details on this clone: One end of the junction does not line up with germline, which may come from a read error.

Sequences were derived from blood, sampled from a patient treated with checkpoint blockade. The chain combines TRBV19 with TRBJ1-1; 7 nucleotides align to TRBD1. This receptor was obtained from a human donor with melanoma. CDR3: CASRDVGGTKMNTVAFF. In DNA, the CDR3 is TGTGCCAGTAGGGACGTAGGGGGCACCAAGATGAACACTGTAGCTTTCTTT.